This T cell receptor beta chain was found in a study of cytomegalovirus exposure and HLA in healthy donors. As for the study in general: Among the 300 to 400 donors who were genotyped, approximately 83% fell in the genetic ancestry cluster that is associated with self-reported Caucasian donors.

Study observations and caveats: It was assumed in the presence/absence analyses that sequencing depth was roughly uniform across donors.

To note about this clone: As yet, its antigen is unknown.

This CDR3 has 14 amino acids. CDR1 is KGHSH, CDR2 LQKENI, per germline. Trimming removed 2 bases from V and 4 bases from J, with 12 bases in between. PCR was performed using 60 Vbeta and 13 Jbeta primers. This table comes from immunoSEQ multiplex PCR, and its TCRdb copy is limited to in-frame clones, with some not included. This table holds roughly 100,000 clones, 65% to 80% found once. V is TRBV18 and J is TRBJ2-7; possibly TRBD1 for D (6 bases). The receptor's source is a female donor in good health and CMV-seropositive. Material for sequencing was PBMCs. CDR3 bases: TGTGCCAGCTCACCAGCACAGGGAGATTACGAGCAGTACTTC. Residues: CASSPAQGDYEQYF.